One and the same sample provided the 8 T cell receptor beta chains below, sequenced in a study of follicular helper T cells after annual influenza vaccination. The protocol was immunoSEQ multiplex PCR, while the TCRdb copy is restricted to in-frame clones and leaves out a portion. The table has fewer than 10,000 clones, approximately 90% seen once. Time point indicated: 2015-2016 season, pre-vaccination. Source: CXCR5+ CD38- circulating T follicular helper cells from blood, taken on the day of influenza vaccination. Subset: circulating Tfh, non-naive CD4+CXCR5+PD-1+ (ICOS+CD38+ or ICOS-CD38-). These receptors originate from an adult who received the influenza vaccine.

J is TRBJ1-1 and V is TRBV18; 8 nucleotides agree with TRBD1. The V gene end was trimmed by 3 bases and the J gene end by 6 bases; junction bases not matched to a gene: 9. This CDR3 spans 15 amino acids. Germline V CDR1 and CDR2: KGHSH, LQKENI. The CDR3 DNA sequence: TGTGCCAGCTCACCCTTACTATTGGGACAGGCTGAAGCTTTCTTT. It is translated as CASSPLLLGQAEAFF.

J is TRBJ2-1 and V is TRBV5-6; no reliable D call. The CDR3 covers 16 residues. With 3 bases removed from V and 4 bases from J, the gap between germline ends came to 17 bases. Germline V gene sequence: CDR1 SGHDT, CDR2 YYEEEE. This CDR3 reads CASSSSGRTLYNEQFF. CDR3 bases: TGTGCCAGCAGCTCCAGTGGCAGGACGCTATACAATGAGCAGTTCTTC.

This sequence joins TRBV2 and TRBJ2-1; D not resolved. The V and J ends lost 8 bases and 4 bases respectively, with 15 bases between them. There are 14 residues in the CDR3. Germline V gene lookup returns CDR1 SNHLY and CDR2 FYNNEI. CDR3 region: CASAGQISYNEQFF. DNA of the CDR3: TGTGCCAGCGCCGGTCAGATATCGTACAATGAGCAGTTCTTC.

This rearrangement joins TRBV5-4 to TRBJ1-1, with 8 bases fitting TRBD1. After removal of 4 bases from V and 0 bases from J, the junction contained 5 bases not matched to a gene. CDR1 and CDR2 (germline): SGHNT, YYREEE (reference sequence). This CDR3 spans 15 amino acids. CDR3 in amino acids: CASSTGTGLNTEAFF. CDR3 bases: TGTGCCAGCAGCACAGGGACAGGTCTGAACACTGAAGCTTTCTTT.

The rearrangement uses TRBV10-1 and TRBJ2-3; D is perhaps TRBD1 (6 bases). CDR3 length: 13 amino acids. V shed 3 bases and J shed 6 bases, with 10 bases lying between them. The V gene's germline CDR1 is WNHNN and CDR2 SYGVQD (reference sequence). The DNA of the CDR3 is TGCGCCAGCAGTGAAGGGGGTCTCGATACGCAGTATTTT. This sequence encodes CASSEGGLDTQYF.

This chain connects TRBV27 to TRBJ1-1, with a tentative D call TRBD1 (5 bases). CDR1 is MNHEY and CDR2 is SMNVEV in the germline V gene (reference sequence). The CDR3 spans 14 residues. Trimming took 0 bases from V and 3 from J, leaving 8 bases between them. The chain's CDR3 is CASSLSGGDTEAFF. The CDR3 nucleotides are TGTGCCAGCAGTTTATCGGGGGGGGACACTGAAGCTTTCTTT.

CDR3 DNA sequence: TGTGCCAGTCATCGAGGACGGGACAGGGGTATTTCGGAAACTGAAGCTTTCTTT. Translated, it gives CASHRGRDRGISETEAFF. The rearrangement links TRBV19 to TRBJ1-1; 10 bases map to TRBD1. In germline, CDR1 is LNHDA, CDR2 SQIVND (reference sequence). CDR3 size: 18 residues. The V and J ends lost 8 bases and 5 bases, in that order; junction bases with no gene match: 20.

The chain carries TRBV25-1 and TRBJ1-5; 8 nucleotides match TRBD1. The ends lost 4 bases at V and 5 bases at J; junction bases unmatched: 13. This CDR3 has 17 amino acids. Germline values: CDR1 MGHDK, CDR2 SYGVNS. The CDR3 loop is CASSGGRGRLDDQPQHF. The CDR3 bases are TGTGCCAGCAGTGGGGGCAGGGGGCGTCTCGATGATCAGCCCCAGCATTTT.